This entry lists 9 T cell receptor beta chains sequenced from one sample in a study of shared clonotypes between healthy human individuals. In the naive CD8 group, cells lacked CD45RO and were positively selected for CCR7, so terminally differentiated effector memory CD45RA+ cells were left out. Produced via immunoSEQ multiplex PCR; TCRdb's table is partial and in-frame only. The sample has around 1.9 million clones; just over 90% are singletons. Material: naive CD8+ T cells from PBMCs. The receptors stem from a man in his late teens or twenties in good health. Some clones in this sample may be carry-over from other donors' samples.

This clone was seen only once. V gene TRBV7-6 combines with J gene TRBJ2-3, with D unresolved. The CDR3 has 16 amino acids. With 2 bases removed from V and 6 bases from J, the gap between germline ends came to 18 bases. Germline values: CDR1 SGHVS, CDR2 FNYEAQ. The CDR3 here is CASSLNTPPIWDTQYF. CDR3 sequence (DNA): TGTGCCAGCAGCTTAAACACCCCCCCAATTTGGGATACGCAGTATTTT. Full variable domain (outside the CDR3, taken from reference TRBV7-6 and TRBJ2-3): GAGVSQSPRYKVTKRGQDVALRCDPISGHVSLYWYRQALGQGPEFLTYFNYEAQQDKSGLPNDRFSAERPEGSISTLTIQRTEQRDSAMYRCASSLNTPPIWDTQYFGPGTRLTVL.

The rearrangement uses TRBV28 and TRBJ1-2; the match to TRBD1 covers 10 bases. Germline CDR1 MDHEN, CDR2 SYDVKM. The CDR3 is 16 amino acids. The trim removed 5 bases at V and 7 bases at J, leaving 13 bases unmatched. Here the CDR3 reads CASSRSTGGAQRGYTF. The CDR3 region has the DNA TGTGCCAGCAGTCGCTCGACAGGGGGCGCGCAGCGTGGCTACACCTTC.

The V and J genes are TRBV5-4 and TRBJ2-7, with D possibly TRBD1 on 5 matching bases. Between the trimmed V and J ends, which lost 2 bases and 3 bases, there was a span of 15 bases. CDR3 length: 15 residues. Germline V gives CDR1 SGHNT, CDR2 YYREEE (reference sequence). The CDR3 sequence: CASSFAPDTDYEQYF. The CDR3 coding sequence is TGTGCCAGCAGCTTCGCCCCGGACACCGACTACGAGCAGTACTTC.

This clone was found once. The chain employs TRBV28 and TRBJ1-1, with TRBD1 matching 9 bases. Germline CDR1 MDHEN, CDR2 SYDVKM. Trimming at V came to 5 bases and at J to 4 bases, leaving 11 bases not matched to a gene. This CDR3 has 16 residues. The CDR3 DNA is TGTGCCAGCAGTCCTCGGTTATCGACAGGGGGCACTGAAGCTTTCTTT. This codes for CASSPRLSTGGTEAFF.

With respect to this clone: The same CDR3 is also encoded by other DNA sequences in this sample. V and J are TRBV11-3 and TRBJ2-1; TRBD2 matches 8 bases. V was clipped by 3 bases and J by 0 bases; unmatched bases: 1. The length of the CDR3 is 15 residues. CDR1 and CDR2 from the germline V gene are SGHNT and YENEEA. The DNA of the CDR3 is TGTGCCAGCAGCTTCAGCGGGAGCTCCTACAATGAGCAGTTCTTC. It specifies CASSFSGSSYNEQFF.

This clone was seen once. This rearrangement joins TRBV14 to TRBJ2-1; the D gene is possibly TRBD2 (5 bases). Between the trimmed V and J ends, which lost 1 base and 3 bases, there was a span of 16 bases. Germline V lookup: CDR1 SGHDN, CDR2 FVKESK. This CDR3 has 17 residues. The CDR3 reads CASSQGVPSGSYNEQFF. The CDR3 DNA follows: TGTGCCAGCAGCCAAGGAGTGCCGAGCGGAAGCTACAATGAGCAGTTCTTC.

The V and J genes are TRBV9 and TRBJ1-5; D call uncertain. CDR3 size: 13 residues. Trimming removed 3 bases from V and 6 bases from J, with 10 bases in between. Germline-derived CDR1 and CDR2 are SGDLS and YYNGEE. The chain's CDR3 is CASSAQSFQPQHF. In nucleotides, the CDR3 is TGTGCCAGCAGCGCGCAGTCATTTCAGCCCCAGCATTTT.

The chain couples TRBV4-1 to TRBJ2-7, with D perhaps TRBD1 or TRBD2 (5 bases each). There are 14 residues in the CDR3. The V end lost 3 bases, the J end lost 7 bases, and 16 bases lay between the germline ends. The germline CDR1 and CDR2 sequences are MGHRA and YSYEKL. This chain's CDR3 is CASSQPGPQWEQYF. The CDR3 bases are TGCGCCAGCAGCCAGCCGGGACCCCAATGGGAGCAGTACTTC.

This rearrangement joins TRBV19 to TRBJ2-1; D is ambiguous. The CDR3 runs to 11 residues. Germline CDR1 is LNHDA and CDR2 is SQIVND (reference sequence). V was trimmed by 4 bases and J by 10 bases, leaving 8 bases between them. CDR3 sequence reads: CASSKAREQFF. As DNA, the CDR3 is TGTGCCAGTAGTAAAGCGCGCGAGCAGTTCTTC.